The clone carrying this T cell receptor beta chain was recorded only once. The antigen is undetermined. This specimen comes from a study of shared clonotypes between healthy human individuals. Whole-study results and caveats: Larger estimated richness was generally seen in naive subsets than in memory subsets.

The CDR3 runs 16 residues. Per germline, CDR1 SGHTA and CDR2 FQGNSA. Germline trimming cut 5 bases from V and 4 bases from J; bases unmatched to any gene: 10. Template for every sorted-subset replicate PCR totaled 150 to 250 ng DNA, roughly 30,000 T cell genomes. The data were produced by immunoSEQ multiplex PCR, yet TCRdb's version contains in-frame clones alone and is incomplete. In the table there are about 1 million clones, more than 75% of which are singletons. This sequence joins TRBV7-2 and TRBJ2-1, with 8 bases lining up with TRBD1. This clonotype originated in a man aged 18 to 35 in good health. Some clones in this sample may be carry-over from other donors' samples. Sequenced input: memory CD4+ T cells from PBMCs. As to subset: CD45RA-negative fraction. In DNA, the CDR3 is TGTGCCAGCAGCCCTCCGGGACAGGCCATTTACAATGAGCAGTTCTTC. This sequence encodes CASSPPGQAIYNEQFF.